This TCR beta chain emerged from a study of cytomegalovirus exposure and HLA in healthy donors. Trimming stripped 6 bases from V and 1 base from J, with 6 bases between. The CDR3 contains 12 residues. Germline V CDR1 and CDR2: MNHEY, SMNVEV (reference sequence). PCR employed 60 Vbeta and 13 Jbeta primers. Sequencing used immunoSEQ multiplex PCR; TCRdb keeps in-frame clones, though not all of them. The data contain 150,000 to 200,000 clones, roughly 85% of them singletons. Sequences were obtained from PBMCs. The receptor was isolated from a woman aged 40 to 55 in good health and CMV-seronegative. The rearrangement links TRBV27 to TRBJ1-1, with no clear D. CDR3 in amino acids: CASRFRNTEAFF. The CDR3, as DNA: TGTGCCAGCAGATTCAGGAACACTGAAGCTTTCTTT.